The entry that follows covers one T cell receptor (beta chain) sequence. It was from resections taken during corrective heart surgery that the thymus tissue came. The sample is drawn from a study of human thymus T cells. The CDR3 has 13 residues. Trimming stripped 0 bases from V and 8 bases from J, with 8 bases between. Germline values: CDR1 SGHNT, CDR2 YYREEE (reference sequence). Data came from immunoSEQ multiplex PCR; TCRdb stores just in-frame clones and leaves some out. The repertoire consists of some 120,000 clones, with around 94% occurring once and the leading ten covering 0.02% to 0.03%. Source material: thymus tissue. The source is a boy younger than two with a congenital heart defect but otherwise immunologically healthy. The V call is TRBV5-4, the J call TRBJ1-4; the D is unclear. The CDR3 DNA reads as TGTGCCAGCAGCTTGGAAGGCGGAGAAAAACTGTTTTTT. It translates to CASSLEGGEKLFF.